This TCR beta chain is drawn from a study of OX40 agonist ivuxolimab in advanced cancers. TCRdb keeps only in-frame clones here, not all; method: immunoSEQ multiplex PCR. The profile shows approximately 60,000 clones, more than 85% of them singletons. The clonotype was recovered from an adult with an advanced solid tumor such as melanoma, head and neck, liver or kidney cancer. The sample consisted of CD4+ or CD8+ T cells sorted from blood, taken in a trial of the OX40 agonist ivuxolimab.

CDR3: CASSPNPSGYQYF. The DNA for the CDR3 is TGTGCCAGTAGTCCCAACCCCTCAGGGTACCAGTACTTC. The chain recombines TRBV19 with TRBJ2-5; possible D gene TRBD1, 5 bases. Trimming took off 5 bases at V and 10 bases at J, with 17 bases between the two ends. Germline V gene data show CDR1 as LNHDA and CDR2 as SQIVND (reference sequence). This CDR3 comprises 13 residues.